This TCR beta chain derives from a study of neoadjuvant anti-PD-1 for oral cavity cancer. Study at large: Patients without progression got a fourth dose around day 43.

CDR3 size: 12 residues. The germline CDR1 and CDR2 sequences are SGDLS and YYNGEE. The V end lost 0 bases, the J end lost 5 bases, and 3 bases lay between the germline ends. Comment on this clone: The antigen is not known.

Data came from immunoSEQ multiplex PCR; TCRdb stores just in-frame clones and leaves some out. The sample gives more than 25,000 clones, approximately 80% of which show up once; around 3.1% is in the top ten. Time point reported: after neoadjuvant nivolumab, at surgical resection. Study results and caveats: TCR analyses covered only a few patients per response group.

The receptor was derived from a person between 40 and 85 years old with oral cavity squamous cell carcinoma. The source material was PBMCs, sampled after nivolumab (anti-PD-1) treatment. This chain links TRBV9 with TRBJ1-5; D is unresolved. As DNA, the CDR3 is TGTGCCAGCAGCGTAGGCGATCAGCCCCAGCATTTT. It codes for CASSVGDQPQHF.